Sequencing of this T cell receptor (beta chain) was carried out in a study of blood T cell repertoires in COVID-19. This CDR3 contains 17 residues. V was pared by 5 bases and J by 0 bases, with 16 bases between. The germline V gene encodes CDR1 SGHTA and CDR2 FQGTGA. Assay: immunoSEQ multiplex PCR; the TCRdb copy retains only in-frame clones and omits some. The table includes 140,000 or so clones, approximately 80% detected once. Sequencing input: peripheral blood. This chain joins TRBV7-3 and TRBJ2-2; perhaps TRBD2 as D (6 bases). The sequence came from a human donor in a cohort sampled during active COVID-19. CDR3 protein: CASSRTQEGANTGELFF. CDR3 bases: TGTGCCAGCAGCCGAACACAGGAGGGAGCGAACACCGGGGAGCTGTTTTTT.